A single sample is the source of the 20 T cell receptor beta chains below, sequenced in a study of blood T cell repertoires in COVID-19. Here immunoSEQ multiplex PCR was the method, and the copy in TCRdb shows in-frame clones only, minus some. The repertoire holds roughly 120,000 clones, with 87% as singletons. What was sequenced was peripheral blood. These receptors all come from a woman between 65 and 79 years old with acute or convalescent COVID-19.

In this sample, this clone turned up once. The chain recombines TRBV20-1 with TRBJ1-6; D is uncertain. CDR1 and CDR2 (germline): DFQATT, SNEGSKA (reference sequence). The CDR3 runs to 14 residues. Trimming pared 3 bases from V and 5 bases from J, leaving 11 bases between. CDR3 amino acids: CSASRGPDNSPLHF. The CDR3 bases are TGCAGTGCTAGTCGTGGGCCGGATAATTCACCCCTCCACTTT.

V and J are TRBV18 and TRBJ2-2; D remains ambiguous. The V end lost 1 base, the J end lost 0 bases, and 6 bases lay between the germline ends. CDR1 is KGHSH, CDR2 LQKENI, per germline. The CDR3 has 15 amino acids. The CDR3 nucleotides read TGTGCCAGCTCACCACTTGTCGCGAACACCGGGGAGCTGTTTTTT. It specifies CASSPLVANTGELFF.

The gene calls are TRBV7-9 and TRBJ1-2; no definite D call. Trimming took 5 bases from V and 4 from J, leaving 14 bases between them. The CDR3 has 14 residues. In germline, CDR1 is SEHNR, CDR2 FQNEAQ (reference sequence). The CDR3 region is CASSQLAGTYGYTF. The CDR3 DNA sequence: TGTGCCAGCAGCCAGCTGGCGGGTACCTATGGCTACACCTTC.

The chain uses TRBV15 and TRBJ1-2; D might be TRBD1 (5 bases). The CDR3 is 15 amino acids. The germline gives CDR1 LNHNV, CDR2 YYDKDF (reference sequence). Trimming pared 2 bases from V and 4 bases from J, leaving 14 bases between. The CDR3 bases are TGTGCCACCAGCAGACTGTCAGGGACTGGCTATGGCTACACCTTC. This codes for CATSRLSGTGYGYTF. Together with reference TRBV15 and TRBJ1-2, the CDR3 gives the full variable domain: DAMVIQNPRYQVTQFGKPVTLSCSQTLNHNVMYWYQQKSSQAPKLLFHYYDKDFNNEADTPDNFQSRRPNTSFCFLDIRSPGLGDTAMYLCATSRLSGTGYGYTFGSGTRLTVV.

This chain joins TRBV19 and TRBJ1-5; 10 bases map to TRBD1. Germline values: CDR1 LNHDA, CDR2 SQIVND (reference sequence). The CDR3 is 13 amino acids. V trimming: 9 bases; J trimming: 6 bases; junction bases outside the gene matches: 5. Here the CDR3 reads CASGTGVGQPQHF. CDR3 nucleotides: TGTGCCAGCGGGACAGGGGTCGGTCAGCCCCAGCATTTT.

V is TRBV7-2 and J is TRBJ2-2; 10 nucleotides match TRBD2. The CDR3 extends over 15 amino acids. The germline V gene encodes CDR1 SGHTA and CDR2 FQGNSA. The V and J ends lost 5 bases and 6 bases, in that order; junction bases with no gene match: 6. The CDR3 DNA sequence: TGTGCCAGCAGCCTTAGCGGGGGGCGGGCCGGGGAGCTGTTTTTT. Amino acids: CASSLSGGRAGELFF.

The chain has TRBV28 and TRBJ2-5, with 7 nucleotides matching TRBD2. The V and J ends lost 4 bases and 1 base, in that order; junction bases with no gene match: 12. This CDR3 comprises 17 residues. From germline, CDR1 is MDHEN and CDR2 SYDVKM. The CDR3 DNA reads TGTGCCAGCAGTTCTCTTGGGGGGGGGTACGTCCAAGAGACCCAGTACTTC. It yields the protein CASSSLGGGYVQETQYF.

The chain links TRBV3-1 (or the pseudogene TRBV3-2) to TRBJ2-2; a possible D gene is TRBD2 (5 bases). The CDR3 runs 16 residues. Germline CDR1 and CDR2: LGHDT and YNNKEL (reference sequence). Trimming left V 0 bases short and J 4 bases short, with 12 bases between. The CDR3 sequence is CASSQDAGAFTGELFF. The CDR3, as DNA: TGTGCCAGCAGCCAAGATGCGGGTGCCTTCACCGGGGAGCTGTTTTTT.

This chain connects TRBV2 to TRBJ2-1; TRBD2 is a possible D gene (7 bases). This CDR3 is 14 amino acids long. In germline, CDR1 is SNHLY, CDR2 FYNNEI. V lost 6 bases and J lost 2, with 11 bases in between. The CDR3 bases are TGTGCCAGCAGGAAGGGGGGGGCCTACAATGAGCAGTTCTTC. It is translated as CASRKGGAYNEQFF.

This chain uses TRBV5-5 with TRBJ1-2; D might be TRBD1 (6 bases). CDR1 is SGHKS, CDR2 YYEKEE, per germline (reference sequence). Trimming left V 6 bases short and J 2 bases short, with 11 bases between. This CDR3 has 13 amino acids. This CDR3 is CASTIQGNYGYTF. The CDR3 nucleotides read TGTGCCAGCACCATTCAGGGGAACTATGGCTACACCTTC.

The chain employs TRBV19 and TRBJ2-3, with 8 bases lining up with TRBD2. The V gene end was trimmed by 6 bases and the J gene end by 7 bases; junction bases not matched to a gene: 6. This CDR3 has 13 amino acids. The germline gives CDR1 LNHDA, CDR2 SQIVND (reference sequence). CDR3 in DNA: TGTGCCAGTAGCCGTCTAGCGGGCAATACGCAGTATTTT. It specifies CASSRLAGNTQYF.

V usage is TRBV6-5 and J usage is TRBJ2-5; tentatively, D is TRBD1 (5 bases). There are 15 residues in the CDR3. Germline V gene sequence: CDR1 MNHEY, CDR2 SVGAGI. DNA of the CDR3: TGTGCTATCCTAAGGGGTGTGGGGTACCAAGAGACCCAGTACTTC. Translated: CAILRGVGYQETQYF.

This sequence joins TRBV7-8 and TRBJ1-5; D is undetermined. The germline V gene has CDR1 SGHVS and CDR2 FQNEAQ. Trimming took 1 base from V and 14 from J, leaving 12 bases between them. The CDR3 spans 12 residues. The DNA for the CDR3 is TGTGCCAGCAGCTTAGGGACGGGGAGGGAGCATTTT. The encoded protein is CASSLGTGREHF. The entire variable domain, with the rest obtained from reference TRBV7-8 and TRBJ1-5, is as follows: GAGVSQSPRYKVAKRGQDVALRCDPISGHVSLFWYQQALGQGPEFLTYFQNEAQLDKSGLPSDRFFAERPEGSVSTLKIQRTQQEDSAVYLCASSLGTGREHFGDGTRLSIL.

The DNA of the CDR3 is TGTGCCAGCACCTCCCCGGCGGGGAACACTGAAGCTTTCTTT. Translating gives CASTSPAGNTEAFF. The genes are TRBV7-9 and TRBJ1-1; D call uncertain. Germline V gene data show CDR1 as SEHNR and CDR2 as FQNEAQ (reference sequence). The V end was cut by 7 bases, the J end by 1 base, with 13 bases between. This CDR3 has 14 residues.

The V gene is TRBV7-9, the J gene TRBJ1-2; 7 nucleotides match TRBD1. Germline V gene data show CDR1 as SEHNR and CDR2 as FQNEAQ (reference sequence). The CDR3 covers 12 residues. V was clipped by 1 base and J by 7 bases; unmatched bases: 0. The CDR3 sequence: CASSLGTGGYTF. DNA for the CDR3: TGTGCCAGCAGCTTAGGGACAGGTGGCTACACCTTC.

The chain recombines TRBV2 with TRBJ1-1; D gene uncertain. The germline gives CDR1 SNHLY, CDR2 FYNNEI. Trimming pared 7 bases from V and 0 bases from J, leaving 12 bases between. This CDR3 has 14 amino acids. The CDR3 protein is CASTESSLNTEAFF. In DNA form, the CDR3 reads TGTGCCAGCACGGAGTCTTCCCTGAACACTGAAGCTTTCTTT.

The gene calls are TRBV15 and TRBJ1-2; D is possibly TRBD1 (6 bases). Germline V lookup: CDR1 LNHNV, CDR2 YYDKDF (reference sequence). Between the trimmed V and J ends, which lost 0 bases and 6 bases, there was a span of 17 bases. This CDR3 spans 16 amino acids. The CDR3, as DNA: TGTGCCACCAGCAGAGATGTGGCAGGGACAATTGATGGCTACACCTTC. This sequence encodes CATSRDVAGTIDGYTF.

Here the CDR3 reads CASSRSGVQNNQPQHF. The DNA for the CDR3 is TGTGCCAGCAGTCGGTCGGGAGTGCAGAACAATCAGCCCCAGCATTTT. The chain has TRBV2 and TRBJ1-5; D unclear. Looked up from germline, CDR1 is SNHLY and CDR2 is FYNNEI. The CDR3 sequence is 16 residues long. V lost 5 bases and J 3 bases, leaving 17 bases between the germline ends. Full variable domain (outside the CDR3, taken from reference TRBV2 and TRBJ1-5): EPEVTQTPSHQVTQMGQEVILRCVPISNHLYFYWYRQILGQKVEFLVSFYNNEISEKSEIFDDQFSVERPDGSNFTLKIRSTKLEDSAMYFCASSRSGVQNNQPQHFGDGTRLSIL.

Worth noting for this clone: Different DNA sequences within this sample yield the same CDR3. The chain is built from TRBV2 and TRBJ2-3; TRBD2 matches 10 bases. V shed 6 bases and J 2 bases; nucleotides not matched to a gene: 5. The CDR3 loop spans 15 amino acids. Germline values: CDR1 SNHLY, CDR2 FYNNEI. The chain's CDR3 is CASSVGLADTDTQYF. The CDR3 DNA reads as TGTGCCAGCAGCGTCGGACTAGCGGACACAGATACGCAGTATTTT.

J is TRBJ2-3 and V is TRBV28, with 16 bases aligning to TRBD2. The CDR3 is made up of 15 amino acids. Germline CDR1 and CDR2: MDHEN and SYDVKM. V was pared by 4 bases and J by 7 bases, with 2 bases of the junction left unmatched. CDR3 DNA: TGTGCCAGCAGTTCGGGACTAGCGGGAGGGTATACGCAGTATTTT. Its translation: CASSSGLAGGYTQYF.